This T cell receptor beta chain comes out of a study of cytomegalovirus exposure and HLA in healthy donors. Overall study: An earlier analysis identified 117 million unique TCR beta sequences in about 200 million T cells. General study results and limits: Near-uniform donor sequencing depth was presumed by presence/absence analyses.

This CDR3 has 14 amino acids. Germline trimming cut 4 bases from V and 10 bases from J; bases unmatched to any gene: 13. Germline CDR1 SGHDT, CDR2 YYEEEE. A multiplex PCR was run with 60 Vbeta primers and 13 Jbeta primers. Some clones are missing from TCRdb's copy, which holds only in-frame ones; the method was immunoSEQ multiplex PCR. The data show approximately 210,000 clones, with 75% to 80% seen just once and 1.5% to 2% held by the top ten. In its sample, this clone was seen a few times. What it recognizes is unknown. The chain employs TRBV5-6 and TRBJ1-1; TRBD1 agrees at 7 bases. Sample: PBMCs. The clonotype was recovered from a male donor in good health and CMV-seronegative. The CDR3 DNA follows: TGTGCCAGCAGCACCCGGGACAGTCTGTCTGGAGCTTTCTTT. Protein sequence: CASSTRDSLSGAFF. The full variable domain, with the rest looked up from reference TRBV5-6 and TRBJ1-1, is DAGVTQSPTHLIKTRGQQVTLRCSPKSGHDTVSWYQQALGQGPQFIFQYYEEEERQRGNFPDRFSGHQFPNYSSELNVNALLLGDSALYLCASSTRDSLSGAFFGQGTRLTVV.